A single T cell receptor (beta chain) is shown here with its context. The entry originates in a study of blood T cell repertoires in COVID-19. V shed 6 bases and J 9 bases; nucleotides not matched to a gene: 11. Germline-derived CDR1 and CDR2 are SEHNR and FQNEAQ (reference sequence). CDR3 length: 15 amino acids. The method was immunoSEQ multiplex PCR; TCRdb's version includes in-frame clones alone and lacks a portion of them. The repertoire has fewer than 300,000 clones, roughly 85% of them found once; the top ten carry roughly 2.5%. The rearrangement joins TRBV7-9 to TRBJ2-1, with 10 bases identical to TRBD1. This clonotype originated in a woman between 45 and 65 years old who had recovered from COVID-19. The sequencing sample was made of PBMCs or T cells enriched from blood (not recorded which). The CDR3 coding sequence is TGTGCCAGCAGGAACTCCGGGACAGGGGCTGTTGAGCAGTTCTTC. Translating gives CASRNSGTGAVEQFF.